This T cell receptor beta chain was found in a study of blood T cell repertoires in COVID-19. Repertoires were generated with immunoSEQ multiplex PCR, while TCRdb's copy carries only in-frame clones and drops some. The top ten clones hold about 1.5% of a sample with around 300,000 clones, about 87% of them seen once. Germline trimming cut 1 base from V and 2 bases from J; bases unmatched to any gene: 5. Per the germline V gene, CDR1 is SGHTA and CDR2 is FQGNSA. CDR3 length: 15 residues. This clone was counted a single time. Sequencing input: peripheral blood. V gene TRBV7-2 combines with J gene TRBJ2-7; 7 positions agree with TRBD1. This sequence originates from a woman aged 25 to 45 with COVID-19, enrolled during active disease. The CDR3 here is CASSLEEGAAYEQYF. The CDR3 DNA reads as TGTGCCAGCAGCTTAGAAGAGGGGGCAGCCTACGAGCAGTACTTC.